This TCR beta chain was sequenced during a study of shared clonotypes between healthy human individuals. Study-wide results and caveats: Generation probabilities were higher for clonotypes shared across all four sorted-subset donors than for unshared ones. As a rule, naive subsets had a larger estimated richness than memory subsets. Large depth notwithstanding, sorted-subset sequencing proved incomplete by rarefaction.

On this clone: Its antigen is still unknown.

CDR1 MGHDK and CDR2 SYGVNS come from the germline V gene. The CDR3 is 14 residues long. With 6 bases removed from V and 4 bases from J, the gap between germline ends came to 15 bases. Profiling relied on immunoSEQ multiplex PCR, and the TCRdb table lists in-frame clones only, not all of them. This table holds roughly 890,000 clones, 80% to 95% found once. Naivety among CD8 cells was defined by CD45RO negativity and positive CCR7 selection, thereby excluding terminally differentiated effector memory CD45RA+ cells. The origin of this receptor is a man aged 25 to 45 in good health. Material for sequencing was naive CD8+ T cells sorted from blood. This sequence joins TRBV25-1 and TRBJ1-2; D is unclear. The CDR3 DNA reads TGTGCCAGCAGGCCTAGCGACTCCCTCTATGGCTACACCTTC. Translating gives CASRPSDSLYGYTF.